The 26 T cell receptor beta chains below come from one sample, sequenced in a study of beta chain features in type 1 diabetes. General study points: TCRB CDR3s were moderately but significantly shorter in Type 1 diabetes patients in all four CD4+ subsets.

Their target antigens are unknown. Expressed TCRB transcripts were sequenced because the entire RNA isolate underwent reverse transcription. Repertoires were generated with immunoSEQ multiplex PCR, while TCRdb's copy carries only in-frame clones and drops some. The sample yields 150,000 to 190,000 clones, about a tenth seen once. Sequencing used central memory CD4+ T cells from blood. Receptors originate from a man younger than 40 with type 1 diabetes.

This clone was seen a few times. The chain joins TRBV29-1 to TRBJ2-7; D gene ambiguous. The germline V gene has CDR1 SQVTM and CDR2 ANQGSEA. CDR3 size: 12 residues. Trimming shortened V by 4 bases and J by 2 bases, and 9 bases separated the two germline ends. The CDR3 sequence: CSVVTEAYEQYF. The CDR3 nucleotides read TGCAGCGTTGTAACAGAAGCCTACGAGCAGTACTTC.

This clone has only a few counts. V and J are TRBV7-2 and TRBJ1-3; D might be TRBD1 (5 bases). Per germline, CDR1 SGHTA and CDR2 FQGNSA. This CDR3 comprises 12 residues. CDR3: CADGTAGGTIYF. The CDR3 DNA follows: TGTGCGGACGGGACCGCGGGGGGCACCATATATTTT.

This clone was recorded a few times. The chain has TRBV28 and TRBJ2-7, with TRBD1 matching over 7 bases. The germline CDR1 and CDR2 sequences are MDHEN and SYDVKM. The CDR3 has 12 amino acids. After removal of 6 bases from V and 6 bases from J, the junction contained 5 bases not matched to a gene. This CDR3 reads CASRVTGTEQYF. The CDR3 DNA reads as TGTGCCAGCAGGGTGACAGGGACCGAGCAGTACTTC.

This clone has only a few counts. The chain carries TRBV7-3 and TRBJ2-7, with D tentatively TRBD1 (6 bases). Looked up from germline, CDR1 is SGHTA and CDR2 is FQGTGA. The V end was cut by 6 bases, the J end by 3 bases, with 18 bases between. The CDR3 covers 15 residues. The DNA for the CDR3 is TGTGCCAGCAGTATCCAAGCAGGGGAATACTACGAGCAGTACTTC. It encodes CASSIQAGEYYEQYF.

This clone was picked up a small number of times. The CDR3 sequence is CASSFWDRSGYTF. In DNA, the CDR3 is TGTGCCAGCAGTTTCTGGGACAGGTCTGGCTACACCTTC. The genes are TRBV27 and TRBJ1-2; 8 nucleotides align to TRBD1. This CDR3 spans 13 amino acids. Per the germline V gene, CDR1 is MNHEY and CDR2 is SMNVEV (reference sequence). V lost 3 bases to trimming and J lost 7 bases; unmatched junction nucleotides: 4.

This clone has more than one count but fewer than ten. This sequence joins TRBV5-1 and TRBJ2-3; 10 bases align to TRBD2. The V gene end was trimmed by 5 bases and the J gene end by 1 base; junction bases not matched to a gene: 4. Germline lookup yields CDR1 SGHRS and CDR2 YFSETQ. The CDR3 sequence is 15 residues long. The CDR3 is CASRKGTSGTDTQYF. The CDR3 DNA reads as TGCGCCAGCAGAAAAGGGACTAGCGGCACAGATACGCAGTATTTT.

The chain carries TRBV27 and TRBJ2-6; 9 positions match TRBD1. The CDR3 has 20 residues. The V gene's germline CDR1 is MNHEY and CDR2 SMNVEV (reference sequence). After removal of 5 bases from V and 2 bases from J, the junction contained 16 bases not matched to a gene. In DNA, the CDR3 is TGTGCCAGCAGTCTGATTCCTCCGGGACAGGGCTCGCCTGGGGCCAACGTCCTGACTTTC. Amino acid sequence: CASSLIPPGQGSPGANVLTF.

The gene calls are TRBV6-5 and TRBJ2-7, with D perhaps matching TRBD2 (5 bases). The CDR3 is made up of 12 amino acids. CDR1 is MNHEY and CDR2 is SVGAGI in the germline V gene. V lost 4 bases, J lost 4 bases, and 8 bases lay in between. CDR3 in amino acids: CASSFQRYEQYF. CDR3 DNA: TGTGCCAGCAGTTTTCAGCGGTACGAGCAGTACTTC.

V and J are TRBV4-2 and TRBJ1-4; 8 bases are shared with TRBD1. Looked up from germline, CDR1 is LGHNA and CDR2 is YNFKEQ. The CDR3 has 17 residues. Germline trimming cut 4 bases from V and 5 bases from J; bases unmatched to any gene: 12. The CDR3 coding sequence is TGTGCCAGCAGCCGCCGGACAGGGCCGGGGCCGAATGAAAAACTGTTTTTT. This sequence encodes CASSRRTGPGPNEKLFF.

The rearrangement uses TRBV5-1 and TRBJ2-5; the match to TRBD1 covers 7 bases. The V gene's germline CDR1 is SGHRS and CDR2 YFSETQ. This CDR3 has 14 amino acids. V was clipped by 3 bases and J by 3 bases; unmatched bases: 5. The CDR3 bases are TGCGCCAGCAGCTACTCCGGGACAGAAGAGACCCAGTACTTC. Protein: CASSYSGTEETQYF.

The J gene is TRBJ2-7, the V gene TRBV29-1, with 9 positions matching TRBD1. V lost 7 bases, J lost 2 bases, and 6 bases stayed unmatched. In germline, CDR1 is SQVTM, CDR2 ANQGSEA. This CDR3 contains 13 residues. CDR3 nucleotide sequence: TGCAGCGGGGGGGACAGGGAGACCTACGAGCAGTACTTC. Translated: CSGGDRETYEQYF.

This clone was picked up a small number of times. The chain has TRBV7-2 and TRBJ2-3; D perhaps matches TRBD1 (5 bases). This CDR3 region has 13 residues. Germline values: CDR1 SGHTA, CDR2 FQGNSA. Trimming pared 5 bases from V and 8 bases from J, leaving 14 bases between. The CDR3, as DNA: TGTGCCAGCAGCGGCCGACAGTTCGGTACGCAGTATTTT. Translating gives CASSGRQFGTQYF.

As to this clone: Other DNA sequences from this sample encode an identical CDR3 as well. The chain has TRBV7-3 and TRBJ2-1, with D maybe TRBD2 (6 bases). The germline CDR1 and CDR2 sequences are SGHTA and FQGTGA. The CDR3 has 16 amino acids. V gave up 0 bases and J gave up 0 bases, with 9 bases separating them. The CDR3, as DNA: TGTGCCAGCAGCTTAACGACTAGTGGCTCCTACAATGAGCAGTTCTTC. Protein product: CASSLTTSGSYNEQFF.

The chain employs TRBV5-1 and TRBJ2-7; D call uncertain. This CDR3 region has 14 residues. V gave up 0 bases and J gave up 3 bases, with 10 bases separating them. The germline CDR1 and CDR2 sequences are SGHRS and YFSETQ. CDR3 DNA sequence: TGCGCCAGCAGCTTGGAACAGTTTAACTACGAGCAGTACTTC. Protein product: CASSLEQFNYEQYF. The full variable domain, in which reference TRBV5-1 and TRBJ2-7 provide the parts outside the CDR3, is KAGVTQTPRYLIKTRGQQVTLSCSPISGHRSVSWYQQTPGQGLQFLFEYFSETQRNKGNFPGRFSGRQFSNSRSEMNVSTLELGDSALYLCASSLEQFNYEQYFGPGTRLTVT.

This rearrangement joins TRBV20-1 to TRBJ2-1; D is undetermined. Per germline, CDR1 DFQATT and CDR2 SNEGSKA (reference sequence). The CDR3 runs to 11 residues. The CDR3 DNA reads TGCAGCGCCCCCAGAAACAATGAGCAGTTCTTC. Translated, it gives CSAPRNNEQFF.

This clone was seen more than once but under ten times. CDR3 amino acids: CASSLRPSGTSGSTDTQYF. The DNA for the CDR3 is TGTGCCAGCAGCCTCCGCCCTTCCGGGACTAGCGGGAGCACAGATACGCAGTATTTT. The chain links TRBV4-2 to TRBJ2-3, with 12 bases aligning to TRBD2. This CDR3 comprises 19 residues. V gave up 4 bases and J gave up 0 bases; unmatched junction bases: 11. The V gene's germline CDR1 is LGHNA and CDR2 YNFKEQ.

For the CDR3, the DNA is TGTGCCAGCTCACCGGCACAGGGAAACATTCAGTACTTC. This encodes CASSPAQGNIQYF. This rearrangement joins TRBV18 to TRBJ2-4; a weak D match, TRBD1 (6 bases). Per germline, CDR1 KGHSH and CDR2 LQKENI. V was clipped by 3 bases and J by 6 bases, with 9 bases between them. This CDR3 region has 13 residues.

This chain links TRBV5-4 with TRBJ2-2, with 9 bases aligning to TRBD1. The V gene end was trimmed by 6 bases and the J gene end by 3 bases; junction bases not matched to a gene: 9. The CDR3 is made up of 16 amino acids. Germline V gene data show CDR1 as SGHNT and CDR2 as YYREEE (reference sequence). The CDR3 is CASNSADRGYTGELFF. CDR3 sequence (DNA): TGTGCCAGCAACTCTGCGGACAGGGGCTACACCGGGGAGCTGTTTTTT.

This clone was detected a few times. V gene TRBV2 combines with J gene TRBJ2-7; D gene unclear. Trimming removed 5 bases at V and 3 bases at J, with 14 bases between. The germline V gene encodes CDR1 SNHLY and CDR2 FYNNEI. The CDR3 sequence is 14 residues long. The CDR3 DNA is TGTGCCAGCAGTCTGTCTAGTATTCTCTACGAGCAGTACTTC. Translated: CASSLSSILYEQYF.

The chain joins TRBV5-4 to TRBJ2-4; TRBD2 agrees at 8 bases. J gave up 1 base and V 5 bases, and 8 bases lay outside the gene matches. The length of the CDR3 is 16 residues. In germline, CDR1 is SGHNT, CDR2 YYREEE (reference sequence). The CDR3 spells CASSPRGGMAKNIQYF. CDR3 DNA: TGTGCCAGCAGTCCCCGGGGGGGGATGGCCAAAAACATTCAGTACTTC. Full variable domain (rest looked up from reference TRBV5-4 and TRBJ2-4): ETGVTQSPTHLIKTRGQQVTLRCSSQSGHNTVSWYQQALGQGPQFIFQYYREEENGRGNFPPRFSGLQFPNYSSELNVNALELDDSALYLCASSPRGGMAKNIQYFGAGTRLSVL.

The CDR3 DNA reads TGCGCCAGCAGCTTGACAGGGCTAAACATTCAGTACTTC. It yields the protein CASSLTGLNIQYF. The chain has TRBV5-1 and TRBJ2-4, with D tentatively TRBD1 (6 bases). The CDR3 has 13 residues. CDR1 and CDR2 (germline): SGHRS, YFSETQ. Trimming pared 1 base from V and 6 bases from J, leaving 8 bases between.

The V and J genes are TRBV29-1 and TRBJ2-1; TRBD2 matches 9 bases. The CDR3 is 12 amino acids. Looked up from germline, CDR1 is SQVTM and CDR2 is ANQGSEA. V lost 3 bases to trimming and J lost 15 bases; unmatched junction nucleotides: 9. CDR3: CSVEASGTPGFF. CDR3 coding DNA: TGCAGCGTTGAGGCTAGCGGGACTCCAGGGTTCTTC.

This clone was counted a single time. The chain recombines TRBV9 with TRBJ2-3, with TRBD2 identical over 7 bases. There are 15 residues in the CDR3. CDR1 and CDR2 (germline): SGDLS, YYNGEE. The J segment lost 6 bases and the V segment lost 0 bases, leaving 7 bases of the junction unmatched. Here the CDR3 reads CASSVVPGRHDTQYF. In DNA, the CDR3 is TGTGCCAGCAGCGTAGTCCCCGGGAGGCATGATACGCAGTATTTT.

This clone occurred a few times. This sequence joins TRBV7-2 and TRBJ1-2; tentatively, D is TRBD1 (6 bases). The CDR3 has 16 amino acids. Germline CDR1 and CDR2: SGHTA and FQGNSA. Trimming left V 2 bases short and J 5 bases short, with 18 bases between. The DNA for the CDR3 is TGTGCCAGCAGCTTAATAGGCACACAGGGAAGTTATGGCTACACCTTC. Its protein product is CASSLIGTQGSYGYTF.

The table lists this clone with a few counts. The chain combines TRBV5-1 with TRBJ2-1, with TRBD1 identical over 11 bases. The germline CDR1 and CDR2 sequences are SGHRS and YFSETQ. J gave up 8 bases and V 0 bases, and 4 bases lay outside the gene matches. The CDR3 covers 15 residues. CDR3 DNA sequence: TGCGCCAGCAGCTTGGAGGACAGGGGGCAAGATGAGCAGTTCTTC. It yields the protein CASSLEDRGQDEQFF. The whole variable domain, filled in from reference TRBV5-1 and TRBJ2-1, reads KAGVTQTPRYLIKTRGQQVTLSCSPISGHRSVSWYQQTPGQGLQFLFEYFSETQRNKGNFPGRFSGRQFSNSRSEMNVSTLELGDSALYLCASSLEDRGQDEQFFGPGTRLTVL.

This clone was seen a few times. V is TRBV7-3 and J is TRBJ2-1, with TRBD2 matching 9 bases. This CDR3 comprises 14 residues. The junction had 6 bases not matched to a gene; V was cut back by 4 bases and J by 8 bases. CDR1 and CDR2 (germline): SGHTA, FQGTGA. The CDR3 coding sequence is TGTGCCAGCAGCTGGACGGGACTAGCAGATGAGCAGTTCTTC. Translated: CASSWTGLADEQFF.